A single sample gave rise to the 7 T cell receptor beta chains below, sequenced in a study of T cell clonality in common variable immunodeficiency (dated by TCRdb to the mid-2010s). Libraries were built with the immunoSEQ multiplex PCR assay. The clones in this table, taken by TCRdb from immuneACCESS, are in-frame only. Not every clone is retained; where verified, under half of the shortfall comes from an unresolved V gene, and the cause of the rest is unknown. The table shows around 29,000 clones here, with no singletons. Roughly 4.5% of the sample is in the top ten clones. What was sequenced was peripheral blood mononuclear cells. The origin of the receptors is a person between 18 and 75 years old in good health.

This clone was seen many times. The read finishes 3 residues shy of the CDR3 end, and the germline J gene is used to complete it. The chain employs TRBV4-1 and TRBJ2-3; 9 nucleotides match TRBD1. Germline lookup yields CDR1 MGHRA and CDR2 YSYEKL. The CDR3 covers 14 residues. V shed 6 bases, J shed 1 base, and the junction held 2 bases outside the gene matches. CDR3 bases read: TGCGCCAGCAGGGACAGGGGCCGCACAGATACG. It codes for CASRDRGRTDT. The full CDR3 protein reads CASRDRGRTDTQYF.

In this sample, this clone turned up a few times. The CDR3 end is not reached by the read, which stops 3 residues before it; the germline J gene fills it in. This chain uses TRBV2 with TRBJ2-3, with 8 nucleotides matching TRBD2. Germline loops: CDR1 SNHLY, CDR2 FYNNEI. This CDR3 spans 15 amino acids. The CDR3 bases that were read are TGTGCCAGCGGAGGCCTAGCGGGTGGGGAAGAGACG. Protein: CASGGLAGGEET. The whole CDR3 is CASGGLAGGEETQYF.

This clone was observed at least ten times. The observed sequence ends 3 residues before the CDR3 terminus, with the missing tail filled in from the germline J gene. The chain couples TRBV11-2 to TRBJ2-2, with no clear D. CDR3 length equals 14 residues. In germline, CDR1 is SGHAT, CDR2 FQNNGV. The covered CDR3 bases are TGTGCCAGCAGCTTAGGGCAGAGTAATGAAAAG. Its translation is CASSLGQSNEK. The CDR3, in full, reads CASSLGQSNEKLFF.

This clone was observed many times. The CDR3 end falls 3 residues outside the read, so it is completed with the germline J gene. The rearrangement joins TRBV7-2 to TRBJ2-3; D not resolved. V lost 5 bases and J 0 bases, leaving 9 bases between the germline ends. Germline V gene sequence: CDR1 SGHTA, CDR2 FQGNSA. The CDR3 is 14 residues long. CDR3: CASSPQSSTDTQYF. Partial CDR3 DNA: TGTGCCAGCAGCCCCCAATCAAGCACAGATACG.

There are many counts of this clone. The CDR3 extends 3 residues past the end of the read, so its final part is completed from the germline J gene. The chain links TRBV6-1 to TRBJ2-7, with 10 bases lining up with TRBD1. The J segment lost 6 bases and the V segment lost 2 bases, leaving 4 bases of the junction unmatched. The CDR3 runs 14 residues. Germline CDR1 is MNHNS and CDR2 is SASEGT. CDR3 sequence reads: CASSEMGTGVEQYF. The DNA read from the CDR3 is TGTGCCAGCAGTGAAATGGGGACAGGGGTCGAG.

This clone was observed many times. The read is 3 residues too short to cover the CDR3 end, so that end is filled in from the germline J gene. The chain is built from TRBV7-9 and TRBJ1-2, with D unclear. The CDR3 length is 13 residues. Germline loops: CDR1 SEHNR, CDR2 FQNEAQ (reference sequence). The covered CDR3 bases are TGTGCCAGCACCCCTGACGGGGTAGGAGGC. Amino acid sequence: CASTPDGVGG. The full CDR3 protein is CASTPDGVGGYTF.

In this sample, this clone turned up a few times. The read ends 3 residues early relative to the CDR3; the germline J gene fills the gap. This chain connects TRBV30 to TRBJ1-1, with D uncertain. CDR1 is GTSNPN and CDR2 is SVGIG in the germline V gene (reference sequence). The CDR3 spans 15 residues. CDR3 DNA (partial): TGTGCCTGGAGTGTATCCCCCTGGCGGGAATACGAG. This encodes CAWSVSPWREYE. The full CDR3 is CAWSVSPWREYEAFF.